These T cell receptor beta chains were read from a single sample in a study of low-dose radiotherapy and immunotherapy resistance in tumors. TCRdb ran MiXCR on the reads and lists one entry per CDR3 protein. The top ten hold less than 1.5% of the sample, which has around 80,000 distinct CDR3 sequences, about 17% seen once. The specimen was PBMCs, collected after low-dose radiotherapy plus immunotherapy. All receptors come from a male donor with prostate cancer. Each CDR3 is given with its conserved first and last residue. D genes are given only for firm matches. Only some rows state a clone size, as once, few, many or a class for expanded clones.

v_gene	j_gene	d_gene	abundance	CDR3nt	CDR3aa
TRBV7-2	TRBJ2-5	.	many	TGTGCCAGCAGCCGACAGCCGCAGGTCCAGTACTTC	CASSRQPQVQYF
TRBV20-1	TRBJ2-3	TRBD2	many	TGCAGTGCTAGAGATCTTCGGCTAGCGGGAGGGCCGGAGACAGATACGCAGTATTTT	CSARDLRLAGGPETDTQYF
TRBV20-1	TRBJ2-5	.	many	TGCAGTGCTAGAGATCTCGTAGAAACGGAGACCCAGTACTTC	CSARDLVETETQYF
TRBV6-6	TRBJ2-1	TRBD2	.	TGTGCCAGCAGTTCATTCGACGGGAGGAGCTCCTACAATGAGCAGTTCTTC	CASSSFDGRSSYNEQFF
TRBV20-1	TRBJ1-1	TRBD1	many	TGCAGTGCTAGACCGACAGGGTCTGAAGCTTTCTTT	CSARPTGSEAFF
TRBV27	TRBJ1-6	TRBD1	many	TGTGCCAGCAGTGTACAGGGGTATAATTCACCCCTCCACTTT	CASSVQGYNSPLHF
TRBV6-2/TRBV6-3	TRBJ2-1	TRBD2	many	TGTGCCAGCAGCTATCCCCCGGGACTAGCGGAGTCGGGGGGCTCCTACAATGAGCAGTTCTTC	CASSYPPGLAESGGSYNEQFF
TRBV28	TRBJ2-5	TRBD1	few	TGTGCCAGCAGTTTGACAGGGGGCTTGAAGACCCAGTACTTC	CASSLTGGLKTQYF
TRBV7-8	TRBJ2-3	.	many	TGTGCCAGCAGCCCTCGAACCGGTTCGAAAGGCACAGATACGCAGTATTTT	CASSPRTGSKGTDTQYF
TRBV28	TRBJ2-7	TRBD2	many	TGTGCCAGCACCCAAACTAGCGGGAGATCCTACGAGCAGTACTTC	CASTQTSGRSYEQYF
TRBV5-4	TRBJ1-2	.	.	TGTGCCAGCAGATTGGATACAGGCCGGGGGGGCTACACCTTC	CASRLDTGRGGYTF
TRBV5-1	TRBJ2-7	.	many	TGCGCCAGCAGCTTGGACAGATACGAGCAGTACTTC	CASSLDRYEQYF
TRBV27	TRBJ2-1	.	many	TGTGCCAGCGGGTCGGGACTGGGGGGAGTGCGAGAGCAGTTCTTC	CASGSGLGGVREQFF
TRBV16	TRBJ2-7	TRBD2	many	TGTGCCAGCAGCCAGTCCGGGACTAGCTACGAGCAGTACTTC	CASSQSGTSYEQYF
TRBV20-1	TRBJ1-6	.	many	TGCAGTGCTAGTAGGGGGGATGGTTCACCCCTCCACTTT	CSASRGDGSPLHF
TRBV7-2	TRBJ2-7	.	few	TGTGCCAGCAGCTTTCCCTCCGAGAGCTCCTACGAGCAGTACTTC	CASSFPSESSYEQYF
TRBV5-1	TRBJ1-4	.	many	TGCGCCAGCAGGTCAGAGTTGACTAATGAAAAACTGTTTTTT	CASRSELTNEKLFF
TRBV6-1	TRBJ2-2	TRBD1	many	TGTGCCAGCAGGAACCAGGGGACAGGGGCACCCACCGGGGAGCTGTTTTTT	CASRNQGTGAPTGELFF
TRBV4-2	TRBJ1-4	TRBD1	many	TGTGCCAGCAGCCCCGAGGACAGGGGCGCAACTAATGAAAAACTGTTTTTT	CASSPEDRGATNEKLFF
TRBV29-1	TRBJ2-2	TRBD2	many	TGCAGCGTTGAAGTAGCTAGCGGACACACCGGGGAGCTGTTTTTT	CSVEVASGHTGELFF
TRBV3-1	TRBJ2-3	TRBD2	many	TGTGCCAGCAGCCAAGAGGATAGCGGGAGGCGGTATTTT	CASSQEDSGRRYF
TRBV10-1	TRBJ2-1	.	many	TGCGCCAGCAAACTTCTCAGCGGGCGTAGGGACAATGAGCAGTTCTTC	CASKLLSGRRDNEQFF
TRBV28	TRBJ2-1	TRBD2	many	TGTGCCACCCTTTTGACTAGCGTTACCTACAATGAGCAGTTCTTC	CATLLTSVTYNEQFF
TRBV4-2	TRBJ2-1	TRBD1	many	TGTGCCAGCAGCCGAGTGGGACAGGGGGGTGAGCAGTTCTTC	CASSRVGQGGEQFF
TRBV29-1	TRBJ2-3	.	many	TGCAGCGTGGACGGTGTTAGCACAGATACGCAGTATTTT	CSVDGVSTDTQYF
TRBV27	TRBJ2-1	.	many	TGTGCCAGCAGTTTATTGGGTCTCCATGAGCAGTTCTTC	CASSLLGLHEQFF
TRBV6-6	TRBJ2-5	.	few	TGTGCCAGCAGTTTGAGAGGAGAGACCCAGTACTTC	CASSLRGETQYF
TRBV27	TRBJ2-6	.	many	TGTGCCACTCAGCCGAGTGGCCTGCGACAGGCCCAAACTTCTATCAACGTCCTGACTTTC	CATQPSGLRQAQTSINVLTF
TRBV6-8	TRBJ2-1	.	few	TGTGCCAGCAGTTACCGGACCCCCTCCTACAATGAGCAGTTCTTC	CASSYRTPSYNEQFF
TRBV7-2	TRBJ2-7	.	.	TGTGCCAGCAGCCCCCAGCCGGACGAGCAGTACTTC	CASSPQPDEQYF
TRBV20-1	TRBJ1-1	.	.	TGCAGTGCTAGCCAGAGCAACACTGAAGCTTTCTTT	CSASQSNTEAFF
TRBV20-1	TRBJ2-1	TRBD2	many	TGCAGTGCCGCGAAGAGCGGGGGCTACAATGAGCAGTTCTTC	CSAAKSGGYNEQFF
TRBV7-8	TRBJ1-5	.	.	TGTGCCAGGAGCCGAGGGAGCAATCAGCCCCAGCATTTT	CARSRGSNQPQHF
TRBV5-1	TRBJ1-5	.	many	TGCGCCAGCAGCCCCGGGACGGGTTTGGAGCCCCAGCATTTT	CASSPGTGLEPQHF
TRBV7-9	TRBJ2-1	.	many	TGTGCCAGCAGCCCCCCTTTGGGGGTAGGGGTCAATGAGCAGTTCTTC	CASSPPLGVGVNEQFF
TRBV6-2/TRBV6-3	TRBJ2-1	TRBD2	many	TGTGCCAGCAGTTATCAACCGGGACTAGCAATTGTTGAGCAGTTCTTC	CASSYQPGLAIVEQFF
TRBV29-1	TRBJ2-7	.	many	TGCAGCGCTGTGGGATCACTCCCCTACGAGCAGTACTTC	CSAVGSLPYEQYF
TRBV28	TRBJ2-2	.	many	TGTGCCAGCTTTATTAGAGGCACCGGGGAGCTGTTTTTT	CASFIRGTGELFF
TRBV11-2	TRBJ1-5	TRBD1	many	TGTGCCAGCAGCTTACAGGGGGCGAATCAGCCCCAGCATTTT	CASSLQGANQPQHF